These 23 T cell receptor beta chains were sequenced from one sample in a study of blood T cell repertoires in COVID-19. Measured with immunoSEQ multiplex PCR; TCRdb has only the in-frame clones, and not every one. The table has some 170,000 clones, 75% to 90% seen once. The sequenced material came from peripheral blood. The receptors stem from a woman aged 80 or over with active or convalescent COVID-19.

V is TRBV24-1 and J is TRBJ2-3; D might be TRBD2 (5 bases). V shed 11 bases and J shed 5 bases, with 16 bases lying between them. In germline, CDR1 is KGHDR, CDR2 SFDVKD. The CDR3 runs to 13 residues. In nucleotides, the CDR3 is TGTGCCATCAGCGGCACAGACCGAGATACGCAGTATTTT. Its protein product is CAISGTDRDTQYF.

As to this clone: One end of the junction is discordant with germline, which a read error may explain. The V gene is TRBV19, the J gene TRBJ2-3, with 8 bases fitting TRBD1. The CDR3 covers 14 residues. The germline V gene encodes CDR1 LNHDA and CDR2 SQIVND (reference sequence). The CDR3 nucleotides are TGTGCCAGTACCCCGGGACAGGCAACAGGTACGCAGTATTTT. This encodes CASTPGQATGTQYF. Full variable domain (rest looked up from reference TRBV19 and TRBJ2-3): DGGITQSPKYLFRKEGQNVTLSCEQNLNHDAMYWYRQDPGQGLRLIYYSQIVNDFQKGDIAEGYSVSREKKESFPLTVTSAQKNPTAFYLCASTPGQATGTQYFGPGTRLTVL.

The J gene is TRBJ1-2, the V gene TRBV5-4, with D possibly matching TRBD1 (5 bases). V dropped 1 base and J dropped 0 bases, with 13 bases sitting between them. CDR1 is SGHNT, CDR2 YYREEE, per germline (reference sequence). The CDR3 covers 16 residues. CDR3 region: CASSLRGKGPNYGYTF. CDR3 nucleotide sequence: TGTGCCAGCAGCTTGAGGGGAAAGGGCCCTAACTATGGCTACACCTTC.

The chain couples TRBV7-8 to TRBJ2-1; 8 bases map to TRBD2. Germline lookup yields CDR1 SGHVS and CDR2 FQNEAQ. The CDR3 consists of 13 residues. Trimming at V came to 5 bases and at J to 7 bases, leaving 4 bases not matched to a gene. CDR3 residues: CASSPSSGNEQFF. Written as DNA, the CDR3 is TGTGCCAGCAGCCCCTCTAGCGGGAATGAGCAGTTCTTC.

V gene TRBV5-1 combines with J gene TRBJ1-1; TRBD1 is a possible D gene (6 bases). Trimming removed 0 bases from V and 3 bases from J, with 12 bases in between. The CDR3 is 15 residues long. Per germline, CDR1 SGHRS and CDR2 YFSETQ. CDR3 amino acids: CASSLGPGVDTEAFF. CDR3 nucleotide sequence: TGCGCCAGCAGCTTGGGGCCAGGGGTGGACACTGAAGCTTTCTTT.

The chain couples TRBV10-3 to TRBJ2-7, with 7 bases lining up with TRBD2. The CDR3 extends over 14 amino acids. Germline V gene lookup returns CDR1 ENHRY and CDR2 SYGVKD. Trimming removed 6 bases from V and 2 bases from J; junction bases left unmatched: 7. The CDR3 is CAIRAGTTAYEQYF. In DNA, the CDR3 is TGTGCCATCAGGGCCGGGACTACCGCCTACGAGCAGTACTTC.

The rearrangement joins TRBV27 to TRBJ1-1, with D possibly matching TRBD1 (5 bases). CDR1 is MNHEY and CDR2 is SMNVEV in the germline V gene (reference sequence). There are 14 residues in the CDR3. V lost 5 bases to trimming and J lost 2 bases, with 12 bases between them. CDR3 sequence reads: CASSQQVGNTEAFF. The CDR3 nucleotides are TGTGCCAGCAGTCAACAGGTAGGAAACACTGAAGCTTTCTTT.

This chain links TRBV6-6 with TRBJ2-7, with TRBD1 as a possible D gene (6 bases). The CDR3 consists of 14 residues. V was cut by 5 bases and J by 2 bases, with 13 bases left in between. Germline V gene lookup returns CDR1 MNHNY and CDR2 SVGAGI (reference sequence). The DNA of the CDR3 is TGTGCCAGCAGTCCCGGGACATTGACCTACGAGCAGTACTTC. Translated, it gives CASSPGTLTYEQYF.

J is TRBJ1-1 and V is TRBV6-1; D perhaps matches TRBD1 (5 bases). Germline lookup yields CDR1 MNHNS and CDR2 SASEGT. This CDR3 is built from 16 residues. Trimming took off 2 bases at V and 4 bases at J, with 17 bases between the two ends. The CDR3 reads CASSEWGRAVGTEAFF. DNA for the CDR3: TGTGCCAGCAGTGAATGGGGCAGGGCAGTCGGCACTGAAGCTTTCTTT.

This clone was detected once. The chain recombines TRBV7-2 with TRBJ1-1; TRBD1 matches 7 bases. Trimming took 3 bases from V and 4 from J; bases not matched to a gene: 8. Germline CDR1 reads SGHTA; CDR2 reads FQGNSA. This CDR3 is built from 15 residues. Written as DNA, the CDR3 is TGTGCCAGCAGCTTCGAACAGGGGATCGGCACTGAAGCTTTCTTT. Its translation is CASSFEQGIGTEAFF.

This clone was counted only a few times. This chain uses TRBV7-2 with TRBJ2-6, with 9 bases matching TRBD1. The CDR3 has 17 amino acids. Germline assignment: CDR1 SGHTA and CDR2 FQGNSA. V lost 6 bases to trimming and J lost 1 base; unmatched junction nucleotides: 7. Written as DNA, the CDR3 is TGTGCCAGCAGAATCGGGACAGGGAATTCTGGGGCCAACGTCCTGACTTTC. Protein product: CASRIGTGNSGANVLTF.

The V call is TRBV6-4, the J call TRBJ1-1; D is undetermined. The CDR3 is made up of 13 amino acids. Between the trimmed V and J ends, which lost 10 bases and 1 base, there was a span of 13 bases. Germline V gives CDR1 MRHNA, CDR2 SNTAGT. DNA of the CDR3: TGTGCCACTTCAGAACGGGAGAACACTGAAGCTTTCTTT. This translates into CATSERENTEAFF.

V usage is TRBV7-8 and J usage is TRBJ1-1; 7 positions agree with TRBD1. There are 15 residues in the CDR3. The germline V gene has CDR1 SGHVS and CDR2 FQNEAQ. Trimming at V came to 5 bases and at J to 5 bases, leaving 11 bases not matched to a gene. The CDR3 is CASSKRPGQLTEAFF. The CDR3 nucleotides are TGTGCCAGCAGCAAAAGACCGGGACAGTTAACTGAAGCTTTCTTT.

This rearrangement joins TRBV29-1 to TRBJ2-5, with 7 bases identical to TRBD2. Unmatched junction bases numbered 7, after V lost 7 bases and J lost 2 bases. The CDR3 has 13 amino acids. Germline loops: CDR1 SQVTM, CDR2 ANQGSEA. CDR3 nucleotide sequence: TGCAGCGGGGAGGGGCCCGGGCAAGAGACCCAGTACTTC. This codes for CSGEGPGQETQYF.

This chain joins TRBV2 and TRBJ1-2; D is possibly TRBD1 (6 bases). V gave up 4 bases and J gave up 7 bases, with 13 bases separating them. CDR3 length equals 13 residues. CDR1 and CDR2 (germline): SNHLY, FYNNEI. The CDR3 DNA reads as TGTGCCAGCAGTGGGACAGCCCTAGGTGGCTACACCTTC. Its protein is CASSGTALGGYTF.

The chain recombines TRBV19 with TRBJ1-4; 7 bases match TRBD1. The CDR3 is 15 residues long. The trim removed 5 bases at V and 4 bases at J, leaving 7 bases unmatched. CDR1 is LNHDA, CDR2 SQIVND, per germline (reference sequence). This CDR3 is CASSPMGQSNEKLFF. In DNA form, the CDR3 reads TGTGCCAGTAGTCCGATGGGACAGAGTAATGAAAAACTGTTTTTT.

The V gene is TRBV7-9, the J gene TRBJ2-2; TRBD1 agrees at 9 bases. This CDR3 has 17 amino acids. Trimming removed 5 bases from V and 1 base from J; junction bases left unmatched: 8. CDR1 and CDR2 from the germline V gene are SEHNR and FQNEAQ (reference sequence). The CDR3 loop reads CASSRGGGQGNTGELFF. CDR3 DNA: TGTGCCAGCAGCCGCGGAGGGGGACAGGGGAACACCGGGGAGCTGTTTTTT.

The chain couples TRBV16 to TRBJ1-2, with a tentative D call TRBD1 (5 bases). Trimming left V 0 bases short and J 3 bases short, with 8 bases between. Germline V gene data show CDR1 as KGHSY and CDR2 as FQNENV. This CDR3 contains 14 residues. CDR3 coding DNA: TGTGCCAGCAGCCAATCCGGGGGTGACTATGGCTACACCTTC. Encoded protein: CASSQSGGDYGYTF.

The chain carries TRBV9 and TRBJ1-3, with TRBD1 as a possible D gene (6 bases). There are 17 residues in the CDR3. The germline V and J ends were trimmed by 3 bases and 0 bases, with 16 bases remaining between them. In germline, CDR1 is SGDLS, CDR2 YYNGEE. The CDR3 is CASSALLLDSSGNTIYF. In DNA, the CDR3 is TGTGCCAGCAGCGCCCTTCTACTGGACAGCTCTGGAAACACCATATATTTT. Filled out from reference TRBV9 and TRBJ1-3, the complete variable domain reads DSGVTQTPKHLITATGQRVTLRCSPRSGDLSVYWYQQSLDQGLQFLIQYYNGEERAKGNILERFSAQQFPDLHSELNLSSLELGDSALYFCASSALLLDSSGNTIYFGEGSWLTVV.

The genes are TRBV6-5 and TRBJ2-7; TRBD2 agrees at 10 bases. Looked up from germline, CDR1 is MNHEY and CDR2 is SVGAGI. Trimming at V came to 0 bases and at J to 1 base, leaving 3 bases not matched to a gene. This CDR3 contains 16 residues. The CDR3 here is CASSYSTAGGSYEQYF. The CDR3 DNA reads TGTGCCAGCAGTTACTCGACAGCGGGGGGGTCCTACGAGCAGTACTTC.

J is TRBJ1-2 and V is TRBV11-2; D is unresolved. The V gene lost 3 bases and the J gene lost 8 bases, with 13 bases spanning the gap. The germline V gene encodes CDR1 SGHAT and CDR2 FQNNGV. This CDR3 spans 13 amino acids. The CDR3 region is CASSFDYTVGYTF. The CDR3 DNA is TGTGCCAGCAGCTTTGATTACACCGTCGGCTACACCTTC.

CDR3 nucleotides: TGTGCCAGCAGGAGGGACAGGGTGGGGACCCAGTACTTC. Translated, it gives CASRRDRVGTQYF. V usage is TRBV27 and J usage is TRBJ2-5; 9 nucleotides line up with TRBD1. Germline V CDR1 and CDR2: MNHEY, SMNVEV (reference sequence). The V segment lost 6 bases and the J segment 7 bases; nucleotides outside the gene matches: 6. The CDR3 covers 13 residues.

V is TRBV4-1 and J is TRBJ1-2; no reliable D call. V lost 1 base and J 2 bases, leaving 17 bases between the germline ends. This CDR3 spans 17 amino acids. The germline gives CDR1 MGHRA, CDR2 YSYEKL. CDR3 in amino acids: CASSQVSLGAKNYGYTF. CDR3 in DNA: TGCGCCAGCAGCCAAGTGTCCTTGGGAGCCAAAAACTATGGCTACACCTTC.